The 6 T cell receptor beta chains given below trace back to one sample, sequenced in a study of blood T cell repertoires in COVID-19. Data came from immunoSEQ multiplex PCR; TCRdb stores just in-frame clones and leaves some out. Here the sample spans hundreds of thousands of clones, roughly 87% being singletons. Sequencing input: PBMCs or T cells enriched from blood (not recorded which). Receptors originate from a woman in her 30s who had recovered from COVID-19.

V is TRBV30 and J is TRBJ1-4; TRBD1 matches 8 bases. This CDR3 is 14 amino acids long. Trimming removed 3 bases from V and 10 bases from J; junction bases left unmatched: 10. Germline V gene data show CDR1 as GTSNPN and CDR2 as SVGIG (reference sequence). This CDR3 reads CAWRSGTGGGKLFF. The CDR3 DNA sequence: TGTGCCTGGAGGTCAGGGACAGGTGGGGGAAAACTGTTTTTT. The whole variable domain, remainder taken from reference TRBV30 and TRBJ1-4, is SQTIHQWPATLVQPVGSPLSLECTVEGTSNPNLYWYRQAAGRGLQLLFYSVGIGQISSEVPQNLSASRPQDRQFILSSKKLLLSDSGFYLCAWRSGTGGGKLFFGSGTQLSVL.

CDR3 nucleotide sequence: TGTGCCACCAGTGAAGGGGTTTCCTACAATGAGCAGTTCTTC. Translation: CATSEGVSYNEQFF. The genes are TRBV24-1 and TRBJ2-1; perhaps TRBD1 as D (5 bases). The germline V gene has CDR1 KGHDR and CDR2 SFDVKD. V was trimmed by 4 bases and J by 1 base, leaving 7 bases between them. The CDR3 contains 14 residues.

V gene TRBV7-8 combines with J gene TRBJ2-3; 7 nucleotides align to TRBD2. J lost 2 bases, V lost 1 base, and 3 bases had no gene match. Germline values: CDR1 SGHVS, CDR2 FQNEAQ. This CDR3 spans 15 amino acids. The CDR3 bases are TGTGCCAGCAGCTTAGGGCTAGCGGCCACAGATACGCAGTATTTT. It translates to CASSLGLAATDTQYF.

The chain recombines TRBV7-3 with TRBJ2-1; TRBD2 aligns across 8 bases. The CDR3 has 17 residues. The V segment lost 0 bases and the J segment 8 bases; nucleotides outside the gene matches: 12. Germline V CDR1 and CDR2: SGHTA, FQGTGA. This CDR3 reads CASSLTLPSGGRDEQFF. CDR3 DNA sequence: TGTGCCAGCAGCTTAACTTTGCCCAGCGGGGGCCGGGATGAGCAGTTCTTC.

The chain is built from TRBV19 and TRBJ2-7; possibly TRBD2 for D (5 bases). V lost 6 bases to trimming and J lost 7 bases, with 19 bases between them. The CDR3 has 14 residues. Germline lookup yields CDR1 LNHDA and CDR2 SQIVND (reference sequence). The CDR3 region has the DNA TGTGCCAGTAGCACCTCCTCCAGAGGGTGGGAGCAGTACTTC. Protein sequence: CASSTSSRGWEQYF.

The CDR3 sequence is CASSESQGAGTEAFF. The DNA for the CDR3 is TGCGCCAGCAGTGAGTCGCAGGGGGCAGGTACTGAAGCTTTCTTT. The rearrangement joins TRBV10-1 to TRBJ1-1, with 8 bases matching TRBD1. CDR1 is WNHNN, CDR2 SYGVQD, per germline (reference sequence). V lost 0 bases, J lost 5 bases, and 5 bases stayed unmatched. The CDR3 consists of 15 residues.